The 13 T cell receptor beta chains in this list originate from one sample, sequenced in a study of a mutant IDH1 vaccine in newly diagnosed glioma. The protocol was immunoSEQ multiplex PCR, while the TCRdb copy is restricted to in-frame clones and leaves out a portion. The table has 84,000 or so clones, approximately 78% seen once. Their antigens remain unidentified. Time point reported: week 47, end of study. In every dose of vaccine, 300 ug of mutant IDH1 20-mer peptide was given alongside topical imiquimod. Sequences were derived from PBMCs, sampled from a glioma patient whose treatment included an IDH1 peptide vaccine. These receptors originate from a middle-aged man with glioma.

The J gene is TRBJ2-5, the V gene TRBV2; either TRBD1 or TRBD2 may supply D (5 bases each). Germline CDR1 and CDR2: SNHLY and FYNNEI. V dropped 4 bases and J dropped 3 bases, with 9 bases sitting between them. The CDR3 is 13 residues long. CDR3 protein: CASSATAEETQYF. DNA for the CDR3: TGTGCCAGCAGTGCGACAGCGGAAGAGACCCAGTACTTC. Filled out from reference TRBV2 and TRBJ2-5, the complete variable domain reads EPEVTQTPSHQVTQMGQEVILRCVPISNHLYFYWYRQILGQKVEFLVSFYNNEISEKSEIFDDQFSVERPDGSNFTLKIRSTKLEDSAMYFCASSATAEETQYFGPGTRLLVL.

This clone appeared a single time. The gene calls are TRBV7-2 and TRBJ2-3; maybe TRBD2 (5 bases). Germline CDR1 SGHTA, CDR2 FQGNSA. V lost 1 base and J lost 6, with 14 bases in between. There are 15 residues in the CDR3. The CDR3 DNA reads as TGTGCCAGCAGCTTAGTGGGTCTGAGGGCGGATACGCAGTATTTT. Its protein is CASSLVGLRADTQYF.

CDR3 in amino acids: CASSQDFWQGDSPLHF. The CDR3 bases are TGCGCCAGCAGCCAAGATTTCTGGCAGGGTGATTCACCCCTCCACTTT. The chain uses TRBV4-3 and TRBJ1-6; D perhaps matches TRBD1 (5 bases). Germline V gene lookup returns CDR1 LGHNA and CDR2 YSLEER. The CDR3 consists of 16 residues. Trimming cost V 0 bases and J 8 bases, with 14 bases left between them.

The rearrangement links TRBV16 to TRBJ1-5; tentatively, D is TRBD1 (6 bases). CDR1 and CDR2 from the germline V gene are KGHSY and FQNENV. The germline V and J ends were trimmed by 7 bases and 0 bases, with 22 bases remaining between them. The length of the CDR3 is 18 residues. Here the CDR3 reads CASTPGGSPEYSNQPQHF. The CDR3 DNA reads TGTGCCAGCACCCCCGGGGGCAGCCCGGAATATAGCAATCAGCCCCAGCATTTT.

The chain recombines TRBV28 with TRBJ2-3, with 11 bases that match TRBD2. In germline, CDR1 is MDHEN, CDR2 SYDVKM. The CDR3 consists of 15 residues. The junction had 7 bases not matched to a gene; V was cut back by 5 bases and J by 6 bases. CDR3: CASSPILAGEDTQYF. The CDR3 DNA sequence: TGTGCCAGCAGTCCCATACTAGCGGGAGAGGATACGCAGTATTTT.

This clone was counted a few times. Here the CDR3 DNA reads TGTGCCTGGAGTCCCTCCGATACTGAAGCTTTCTTT. This encodes CAWSPSDTEAFF. The chain employs TRBV30 and TRBJ1-1; no clear D. The V gene's germline CDR1 is GTSNPN and CDR2 SVGIG (reference sequence). The CDR3 is made up of 12 amino acids. V lost 2 bases and J lost 5, with 9 bases in between.

This clone appeared a few times. The chain is built from TRBV9 and TRBJ1-5; 11 bases agree with TRBD1. Per germline, CDR1 SGDLS and CDR2 YYNGEE. CDR3 length: 13 residues. V was pared by 5 bases and J by 7 bases, with 2 bases of the junction left unmatched. CDR3 coding DNA: TGTGCCAGCAGTGGGACAGGGGGGCAGCCCCAGCATTTT. Translation gives CASSGTGGQPQHF. The full variable domain, its missing parts supplied by reference TRBV9 and TRBJ1-5, is DSGVTQTPKHLITATGQRVTLRCSPRSGDLSVYWYQQSLDQGLQFLIQYYNGEERAKGNILERFSAQQFPDLHSELNLSSLELGDSALYFCASSGTGGQPQHFGDGTRLSIL.

This clone was found a few times. The chain employs TRBV7-9 and TRBJ2-2; TRBD2 matches at 8 bases. The CDR3 runs to 16 residues. V trimming: 7 bases; J trimming: 4 bases; junction bases outside the gene matches: 11. CDR1 and CDR2 (germline): SEHNR, FQNEAQ (reference sequence). Here the CDR3 DNA reads TGTGCCAGCACAAACCCGCCGGGAGGGGGCACCGGGGAGCTGTTTTTT. Encoded protein: CASTNPPGGGTGELFF. The variable domain in full, completed from reference TRBV7-9 and TRBJ2-2, reads DTGVSQNPRHKITKRGQNVTFRCDPISEHNRLYWYRQTLGQGPEFLTYFQNEAQLEKSRLLSDRFSAERPKGSFSTLEIQRTEQGDSAMYLCASTNPPGGGTGELFFGEGSRLTVL.

The V call is TRBV28, the J call TRBJ2-7; D is unclear. The CDR3 runs to 17 residues. V shed 4 bases and J shed 2 bases, with 21 bases lying between them. The germline V gene has CDR1 MDHEN and CDR2 SYDVKM. The CDR3 here is CASSSPLLRSSTYEQYF. The CDR3 DNA reads TGTGCCAGCAGTTCCCCCTTGTTGCGATCCTCAACCTACGAGCAGTACTTC.

This rearrangement joins TRBV5-5 to TRBJ2-7, with 7 bases aligning to TRBD1. V lost 6 bases and J lost 1; bases outside the gene matches: 7. This CDR3 has 14 residues. The germline V gene encodes CDR1 SGHKS and CDR2 YYEKEE (reference sequence). CDR3 DNA sequence: TGTGCCAGCACCCCAACAGGGGTTTCCTACGAGCAGTACTTC. Amino acid sequence: CASTPTGVSYEQYF.

This clone was seen once. This chain connects TRBV11-3 to TRBJ2-7; no definite D call. Germline lookup yields CDR1 SGHNT and CDR2 YENEEA. This CDR3 is built from 14 residues. The V end lost 1 base, the J end lost 3 bases, and 10 bases lay between the germline ends. The CDR3 DNA is TGTGCCAGCAGCTTAGTGTGGAGAAACTACGAGCAGTACTTC. Translation: CASSLVWRNYEQYF.

The rearrangement joins TRBV6-5 to TRBJ1-5, with D maybe TRBD1 (5 bases). The CDR3 length is 14 residues. Germline CDR1 reads MNHEY; CDR2 reads SVGAGI. V lost 2 bases, J lost 4 bases, and 9 bases lay in between. Here the CDR3 DNA reads TGTGCCAGCAGTTACCCGTCAGGGAATCAGCCCCAGCATTTT. This gives the protein CASSYPSGNQPQHF.

The chain employs TRBV30 and TRBJ2-1, with 13 bases aligning to TRBD2. With V trimmed by 5 bases and J by 8 bases, 6 bases remained unmatched. Germline CDR1 is GTSNPN and CDR2 is SVGIG (reference sequence). This CDR3 has 14 amino acids. CDR3 residues: CAWGLAGARDEQFF. In DNA form, the CDR3 reads TGTGCCTGGGGACTAGCGGGAGCGCGCGATGAGCAGTTCTTC.